This TCR beta chain was profiled in a study of blood T cells in healthy people across ages. This clonotype was counted at least ten times. PCR was performed a second time for roughly 7 to 12 cycles using a sample-barcoded 5' primer and a J-beta primer mix. MiXCR was run by TCRdb on the 5' RACE reads, yielding one entry per CDR3 protein. Altogether about 1.6 million distinct CDR3 sequences are present, about 31% being singletons, with the ten largest covering approximately 10%. V lost 3 bases to trimming and J lost 6 bases, with 9 bases between them. The length of the CDR3 is 13 residues. Sequenced input: blood. The rearrangement joins TRBV12-3 or TRBV12-4 to TRBJ2-1, with a possible D match to TRBD2 (7 bases). The source is a woman aged 25 to 45 in good health. CDR3 in amino acids: CASSLGGRNEQFF. The CDR3 bases are TGTGCCAGCAGTTTGGGGGGGCGCAATGAGCAGTTCTTC.